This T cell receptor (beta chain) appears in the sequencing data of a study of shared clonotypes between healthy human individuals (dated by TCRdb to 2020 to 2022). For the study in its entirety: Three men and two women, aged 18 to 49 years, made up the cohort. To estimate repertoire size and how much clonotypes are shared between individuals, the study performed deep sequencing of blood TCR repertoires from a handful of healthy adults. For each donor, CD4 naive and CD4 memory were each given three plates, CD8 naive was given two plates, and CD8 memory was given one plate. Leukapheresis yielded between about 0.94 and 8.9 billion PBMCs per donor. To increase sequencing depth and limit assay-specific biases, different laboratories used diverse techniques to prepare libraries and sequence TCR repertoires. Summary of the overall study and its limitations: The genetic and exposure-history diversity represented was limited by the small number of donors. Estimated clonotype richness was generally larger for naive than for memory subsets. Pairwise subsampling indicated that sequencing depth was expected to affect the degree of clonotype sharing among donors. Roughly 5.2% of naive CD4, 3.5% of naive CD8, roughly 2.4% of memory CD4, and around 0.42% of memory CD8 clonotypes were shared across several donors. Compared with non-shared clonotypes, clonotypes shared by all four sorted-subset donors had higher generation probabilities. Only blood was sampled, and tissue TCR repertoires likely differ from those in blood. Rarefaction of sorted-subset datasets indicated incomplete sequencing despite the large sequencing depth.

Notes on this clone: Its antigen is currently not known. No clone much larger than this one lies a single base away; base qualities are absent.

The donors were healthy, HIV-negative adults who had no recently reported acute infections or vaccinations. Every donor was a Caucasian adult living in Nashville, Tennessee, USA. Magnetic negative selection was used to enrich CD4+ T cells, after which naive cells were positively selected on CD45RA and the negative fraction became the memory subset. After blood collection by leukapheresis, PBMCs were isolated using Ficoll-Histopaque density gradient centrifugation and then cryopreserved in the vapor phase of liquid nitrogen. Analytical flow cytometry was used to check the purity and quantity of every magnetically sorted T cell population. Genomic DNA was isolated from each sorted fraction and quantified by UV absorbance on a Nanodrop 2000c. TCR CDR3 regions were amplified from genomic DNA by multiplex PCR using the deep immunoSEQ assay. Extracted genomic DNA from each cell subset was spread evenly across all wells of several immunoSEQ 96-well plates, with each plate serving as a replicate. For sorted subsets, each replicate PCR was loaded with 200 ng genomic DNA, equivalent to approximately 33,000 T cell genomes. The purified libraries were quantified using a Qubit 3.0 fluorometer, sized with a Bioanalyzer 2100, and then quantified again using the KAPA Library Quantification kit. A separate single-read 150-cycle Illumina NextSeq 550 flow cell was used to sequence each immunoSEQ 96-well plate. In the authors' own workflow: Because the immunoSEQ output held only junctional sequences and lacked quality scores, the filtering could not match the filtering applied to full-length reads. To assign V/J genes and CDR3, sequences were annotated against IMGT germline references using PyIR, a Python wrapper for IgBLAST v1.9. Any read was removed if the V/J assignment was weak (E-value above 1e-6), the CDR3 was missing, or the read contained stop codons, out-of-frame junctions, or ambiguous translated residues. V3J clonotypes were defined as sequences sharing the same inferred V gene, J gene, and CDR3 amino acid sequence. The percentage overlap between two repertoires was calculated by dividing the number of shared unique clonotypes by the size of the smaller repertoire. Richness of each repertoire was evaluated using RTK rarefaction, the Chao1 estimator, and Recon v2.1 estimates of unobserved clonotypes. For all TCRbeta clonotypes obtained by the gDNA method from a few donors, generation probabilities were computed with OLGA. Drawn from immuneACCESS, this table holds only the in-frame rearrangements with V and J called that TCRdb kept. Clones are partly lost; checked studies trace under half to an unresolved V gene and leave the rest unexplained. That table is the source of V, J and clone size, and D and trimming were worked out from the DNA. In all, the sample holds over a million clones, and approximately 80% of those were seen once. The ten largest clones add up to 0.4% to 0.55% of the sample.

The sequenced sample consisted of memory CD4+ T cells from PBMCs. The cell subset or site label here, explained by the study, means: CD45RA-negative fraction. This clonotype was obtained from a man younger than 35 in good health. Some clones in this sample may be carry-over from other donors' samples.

The DNA is as follows: TGCAGCGTTGTATCGAGTGCTAACTATGGCTACACCTTC. Its coded protein is CSVVSSANYGYTF. The chain uses TRBV29-1 and TRBJ1-2; no D gene can be assigned with confidence. The V and J ends are trimmed by 4 bases and 0 bases, leaving 9 bases between them. Including the terminal cysteine and phenylalanine, the CDR3 comprises 13 residues. The sequence is cut down to CDR3 DNA, 39 bases in frame from base 1. CDR1 and CDR2, looked up from the germline V gene, are SQVTM and ANQGSEA.